This T cell receptor (beta chain) is drawn from a study of cytomegalovirus exposure and HLA in healthy donors. Study findings and constraints: There was a cluster of highly shared sequence variants that was likely a sequencing artifact.

Both 60 Vbeta primers and 13 Jbeta primers went into the PCR. Sequencing used immunoSEQ multiplex PCR; TCRdb keeps in-frame clones, though not all of them. The sample comprises tens of thousands of clones, around 78% of which are singletons, and roughly 0.6% rests with the top ten. Notes on this clone: Its antigen is unidentified.

Unmatched junction bases numbered 3, after V lost 4 bases and J lost 4 bases. There are 15 residues in the CDR3. Per the germline V gene, CDR1 is MDHEN and CDR2 is SYDVKM. Sequencing was done on a sample of PBMCs. The V call is TRBV28, the J call TRBJ1-6; 8 bases match TRBD1. The sequence was obtained from a man aged 30 to 45 in good health and CMV-seronegative. The CDR3 here is CASSSRQGYNSPLHF. The CDR3 DNA reads as TGTGCCAGCAGTTCTAGACAGGGGTATAATTCACCCCTCCACTTT.